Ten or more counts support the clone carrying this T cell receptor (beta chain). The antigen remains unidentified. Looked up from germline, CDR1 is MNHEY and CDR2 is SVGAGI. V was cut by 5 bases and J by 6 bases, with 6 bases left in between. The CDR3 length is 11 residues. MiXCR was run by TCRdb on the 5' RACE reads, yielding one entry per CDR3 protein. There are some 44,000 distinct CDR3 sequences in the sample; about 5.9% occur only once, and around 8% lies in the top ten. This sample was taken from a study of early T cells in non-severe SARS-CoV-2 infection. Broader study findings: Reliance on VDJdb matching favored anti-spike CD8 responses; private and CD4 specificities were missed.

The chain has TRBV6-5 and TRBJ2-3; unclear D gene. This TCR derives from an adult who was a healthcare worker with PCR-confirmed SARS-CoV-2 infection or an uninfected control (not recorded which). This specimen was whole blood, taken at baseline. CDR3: CASSLGDTQYF. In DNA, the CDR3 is TGTGCCAGCAGTCTAGGCGATACGCAGTATTTT.